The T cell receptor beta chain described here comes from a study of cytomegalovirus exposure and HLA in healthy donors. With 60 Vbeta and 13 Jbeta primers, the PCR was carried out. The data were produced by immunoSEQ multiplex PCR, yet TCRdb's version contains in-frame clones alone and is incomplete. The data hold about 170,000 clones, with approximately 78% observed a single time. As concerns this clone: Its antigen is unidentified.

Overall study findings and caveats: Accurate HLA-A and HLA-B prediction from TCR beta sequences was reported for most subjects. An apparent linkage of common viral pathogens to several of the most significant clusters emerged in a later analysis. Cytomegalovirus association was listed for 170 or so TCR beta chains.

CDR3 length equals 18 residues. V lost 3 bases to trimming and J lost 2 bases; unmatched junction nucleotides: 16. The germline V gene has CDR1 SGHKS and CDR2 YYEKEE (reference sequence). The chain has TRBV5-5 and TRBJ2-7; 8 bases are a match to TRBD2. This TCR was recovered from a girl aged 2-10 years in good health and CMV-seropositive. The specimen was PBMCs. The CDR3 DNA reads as TGTGCCAGCAGCTCCGAGGGGCCAAGCGGGAGAGGGGCCTACGAGCAGTACTTC. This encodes CASSSEGPSGRGAYEQYF.